The clone carrying this T cell receptor (beta chain) was picked up one time. Methods used by the authors: Reference gene primer amplification in the assay estimated nucleated cell counts. Assay used: immunoSEQ multiplex PCR; TCRdb lists only in-frame clones, some missing. V and J calls and clone size are copied from that table; D and trimming were computed from the DNA. The sample contains about 170,000 clones, around 87% of which appear only once. The entry originates in a study of blood T cell repertoires in COVID-19. About the research overall: Whether acute or convalescent, the COVID-19 samples came from the United States, Italy and Spain. From T cells, B-cell-depleted T cells, or PBMCs came the material, which was cDNA or gDNA.

Seattle's cohort entered during active infection and was followed longitudinally. Germline V gives CDR1 SGHTA, CDR2 FQGNSA. Trimming removed 5 bases from V and 0 bases from J, with 11 bases in between. There are 16 residues in the CDR3. V usage is TRBV7-2 and J usage is TRBJ1-6, with D possibly being TRBD1 (5 bases). The sequence was collected from a woman older than 75 with COVID-19, enrolled during active disease. Sequenced input: peripheral blood. In DNA form, the CDR3 reads TGTGCCAGCAGCGCGGACACGAGCTCCTATAATTCACCCCTCCACTTT. Translating gives CASSADTSSYNSPLHF.